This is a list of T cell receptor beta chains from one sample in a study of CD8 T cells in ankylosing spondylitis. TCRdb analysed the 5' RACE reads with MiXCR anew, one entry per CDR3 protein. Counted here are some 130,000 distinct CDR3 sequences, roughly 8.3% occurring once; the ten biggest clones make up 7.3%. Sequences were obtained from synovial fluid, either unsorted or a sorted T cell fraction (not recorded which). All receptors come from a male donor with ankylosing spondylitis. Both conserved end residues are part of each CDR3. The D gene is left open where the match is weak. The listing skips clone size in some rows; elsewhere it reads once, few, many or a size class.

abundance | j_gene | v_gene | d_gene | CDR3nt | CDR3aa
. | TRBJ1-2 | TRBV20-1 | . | TGCAGTGCGGTCAGCGGGACACCCGGAACTAACTATGGCTACACCTTC | CSAVSGTPGTNYGYTF
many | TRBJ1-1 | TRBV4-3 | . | TGCGCCAGCAGCCAAGATTCGGAACCGAACACTGAAGCTTTCTTT | CASSQDSEPNTEAFF
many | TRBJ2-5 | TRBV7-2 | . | TGTGCCAGCAGCTTAGTCGCCTTTCAAGAGACCCAGTACTTC | CASSLVAFQETQYF
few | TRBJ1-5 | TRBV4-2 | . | TGTGCCAGCAGCCAAGATCTAAGGAATCAGCCCCAGCATTTT | CASSQDLRNQPQHF
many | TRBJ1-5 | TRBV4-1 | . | TGCGCCAGCAGCCAAGTCCGAACAGGGATCCTTCGGGGTCAGCCCCAGCATTTT | CASSQVRTGILRGQPQHF
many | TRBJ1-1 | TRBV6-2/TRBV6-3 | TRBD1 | TGTGCCAGCAGTTACAGCCCTACCAGCCTGCCTCGACAGGGGGGATCTGAAGCTTTCTTT | CASSYSPTSLPRQGGSEAFF
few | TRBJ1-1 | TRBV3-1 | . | TGTGCCAGCAGCCAAGAAAGAAGGGCCGGAGCTTTCTTT | CASSQERRAGAFF
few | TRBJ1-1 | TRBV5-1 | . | TGCGCCAGCAGCTTGGAGGGTCCGGGGCTCTACACTGAAGCTTTCTTT | CASSLEGPGLYTEAFF
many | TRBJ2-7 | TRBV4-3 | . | TGCGCCAGCAGCCAAGACTCCGCAGGCTTATACTTC | CASSQDSAGLYF
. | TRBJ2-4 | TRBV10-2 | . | TGCGCCAGCAGTGAGCGAGGACCAGCCGAGGCCAAAAACATTCAGTACTTC | CASSERGPAEAKNIQYF
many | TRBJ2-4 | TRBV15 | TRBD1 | TGTGCCACCAGCAGAGATACAGGGGGAGGCAAAAACATTCAGTACTTC | CATSRDTGGGKNIQYF
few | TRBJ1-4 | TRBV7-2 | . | TGTGCCAGCAGCTTAATAGCTAATGAAAAACTGTTTTTT | CASSLIANEKLFF
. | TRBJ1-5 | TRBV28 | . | TGTGCCAGCAGCCTCCTGCCCGATCAGCCCCAGCATTTT | CASSLLPDQPQHF
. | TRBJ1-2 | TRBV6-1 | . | TGTGCCAGCATGAGGCAGACTAACTATGGCTACACCTTC | CASMRQTNYGYTF
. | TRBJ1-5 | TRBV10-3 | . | TGTGCCATCAGGAGCCAGGACAATCACCCCCAGCATTTT | CAIRSQDNHPQHF
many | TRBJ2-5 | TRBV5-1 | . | TGCGCCAGCAGCATGGACCCTTCCCTTGTGGAGACCCAGTACTTC | CASSMDPSLVETQYF
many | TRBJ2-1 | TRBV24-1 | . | TGTGCCACTAGGGGACCAAGCTCCTACAATGAGCAGTTCTTC | CATRGPSSYNEQFF
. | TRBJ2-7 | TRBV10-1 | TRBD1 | TGCGCCAGCAGTGCCGACAGGGGGGTTTGGGACGAGCAGTACTTC | CASSADRGVWDEQYF
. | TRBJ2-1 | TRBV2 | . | TGTGCCAGCAGGATCCAGGGTTCCTACAATGAGCAGTTCTTC | CASRIQGSYNEQFF
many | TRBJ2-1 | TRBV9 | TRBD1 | TGTGCCAGCAGCGCTGGCGGGACAGGGTTAGAGGAGCAGTTCTTC | CASSAGGTGLEEQFF
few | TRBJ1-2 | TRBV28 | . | TGTGCCAGCAGGACCCATACGACTAACTATGGCTACACCTTC | CASRTHTTNYGYTF
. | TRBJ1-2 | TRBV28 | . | TGTGCCAGCAGTTTTCCGGGACTCAGGGGAGGCTACACCTTC | CASSFPGLRGGYTF
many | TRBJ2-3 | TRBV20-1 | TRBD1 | TGCAGTGCTGGGACAGGGAGTCCCACAGATACGCAGTATTTT | CSAGTGSPTDTQYF
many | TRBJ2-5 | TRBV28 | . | TGTGCCAGCAGGGAAGGAGGGGAAGAGACCCAGTACTTC | CASREGGEETQYF
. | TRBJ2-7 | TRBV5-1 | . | TGCGCCAGCAGCTTGGGGGGGACTTCCACCTACGAGCAGTACTTC | CASSLGGTSTYEQYF
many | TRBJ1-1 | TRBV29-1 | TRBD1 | TGCAGCGCGATCAGGGACAGAGACACTGAAGCTTTCTTT | CSAIRDRDTEAFF
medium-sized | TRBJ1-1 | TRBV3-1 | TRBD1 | TGTGCCAGCCGCACAGGGGACACTGAAGCTTTCTTT | CASRTGDTEAFF
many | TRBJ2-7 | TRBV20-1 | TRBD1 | TGCAGTGCTAGATCAATCAGAGGGGACAGAAGCTACGAGCAGTACTTC | CSARSIRGDRSYEQYF
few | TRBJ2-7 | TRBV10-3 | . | TGTGCCATCAGTGAGGACTACAAGCAGTACTTC | CAISEDYKQYF
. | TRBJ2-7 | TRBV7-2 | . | TGTGCCAGCAGCTTAGTAGGGGGGGTTTCCTACGAGCAGTACTTC | CASSLVGGVSYEQYF
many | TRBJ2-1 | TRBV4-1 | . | TGCGCCAGCAGCCCCCAAGAGGGAAAGGAGCAGTTCTTC | CASSPQEGKEQFF
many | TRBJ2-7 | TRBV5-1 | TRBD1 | TGCGCCAGCAGCGAACAGGGGCAAACCTACGAGCAGTACTTC | CASSEQGQTYEQYF
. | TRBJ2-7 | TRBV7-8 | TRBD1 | TGTGCCAGCAGCGTAGGCAGGGGGAAATACGAGCAGTACTTC | CASSVGRGKYEQYF
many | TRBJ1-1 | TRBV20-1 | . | TGCAGTGCTAGACGGGGAATGAACACTGAAGCTTTCTTT | CSARRGMNTEAFF
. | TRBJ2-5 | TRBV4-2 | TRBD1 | TGTGCCAGCAGCCAAGATAGTACAGGGGGAAGAGAGACCCAGTACTTC | CASSQDSTGGRETQYF
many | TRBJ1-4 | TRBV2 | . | TGTGCCAGCAGTTACAATGAAAAACTGTTTTTT | CASSYNEKLFF
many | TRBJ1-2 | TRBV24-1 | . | TGTGCCACCAGTGACCGCCGGAGTGGCTACACCTTC | CATSDRRSGYTF
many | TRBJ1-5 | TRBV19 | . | TGTGCCAGTAAAAGAGGGCACAGCAATCAGCCCCAGCATTTT | CASKRGHSNQPQHF
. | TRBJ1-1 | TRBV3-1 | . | TGTGCCAGCACCCTAGGGGGTAAAGCTGAAGCTTTCTTT | CASTLGGKAEAFF
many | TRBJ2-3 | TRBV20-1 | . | TGCAGTGGGTCGGAGTTCACAGATACGCAGTATTTT | CSGSEFTDTQYF
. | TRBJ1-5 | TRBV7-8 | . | TGTGCCAACAGCGCTCGGGAGGGAGCTCAGCCCCAGCATTTT | CANSAREGAQPQHF
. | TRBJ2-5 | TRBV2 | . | TGTGCCACTATGCGGGACTTCCTGGAGACCCAGTACTTC | CATMRDFLETQYF
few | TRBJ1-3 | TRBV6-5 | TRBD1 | TGTGCCAGCAGTTACCCCACAGGGGCTGGAAACACCATATATTTT | CASSYPTGAGNTIYF